This T cell receptor (beta chain) appears in the sequencing data of a study of blood T cells in healthy people across ages. This CDR3 has 11 residues. The germline V and J ends were trimmed by 8 bases and 7 bases, with 11 bases remaining between them. Primers used in a second PCR of roughly 7 to 11 cycles were a sample-barcoded 5' primer and a J-beta primer mix. TCRdb analysed the 5' RACE reads with MiXCR anew, one entry per CDR3 protein. The sample lists hundreds of thousands of distinct CDR3 sequences; around two thirds were seen once. This clonotype has just a few counts. Specimen: blood. The chain joins TRBV12-3 or TRBV12-4 to TRBJ2-5; D may be TRBD2 (5 bases). This sequence originates from a man under 40 in good health. Written as DNA, the CDR3 is TGTGCCAGCGCGGACTCCCGGACCCAGTACTTC. Protein product: CASADSRTQYF.